This T cell receptor beta chain was sequenced in a study of shared clonotypes between healthy human individuals. Study at large: Three CD4 naive, three CD4 memory, two CD8 naive and one CD8 memory plate were used per donor. Study-wide results and limits: Clonotype sharing across a few donors was observed for about 5.5% of naive CD4 clonotypes. Generation probabilities were higher for clonotypes shared across all four sorted-subset donors than for unshared ones.

The CDR3 is made up of 13 amino acids. After removal of 4 bases from V and 4 bases from J, the junction contained 3 bases not matched to a gene. CDR1 and CDR2 from the germline V gene are SGHRS and YFSETQ. Researchers divided each subset's genomic DNA evenly across several immunoSEQ plates. Using immunoSEQ multiplex PCR, the repertoire was profiled, and TCRdb retains in-frame clones only, with some absent. The data show around 2.3 million clones, roughly 95% seen once. For this clone: Its antigen remains unidentified.

This TCR derives from a man aged 18 to 35 in good health. The specimen was naive CD4+ T cells sorted from blood. Subset described: CD45RA+ positively selected. The V gene is TRBV5-1, the J gene TRBJ2-5; TRBD2 aligns across 8 bases. The CDR3 nucleotides read TGCGCCAGCAGCGTAGCGGGACGAGAGACCCAGTACTTC. Its translation: CASSVAGRETQYF.